Below, 9 T cell receptor beta chains from the same sample are listed, as sequenced in a study of blood T cell repertoires in COVID-19. This table comes from immunoSEQ multiplex PCR, and its TCRdb copy is limited to in-frame clones, with some not included. The sample records around 250,000 clones, 84% being singletons. Sequenced sample: peripheral blood. The receptor source for this set is a human donor in a cohort sampled during active COVID-19.

The V and J genes are TRBV5-1 and TRBJ2-3, with D possibly TRBD2 on 6 matching bases. V was shortened by 4 bases and J by 2 bases, with 14 bases between the two germline ends. This CDR3 contains 15 residues. Germline-derived CDR1 and CDR2 are SGHRS and YFSETQ. CDR3: CASSATGTFTDTQYF. CDR3 in DNA: TGCGCCAGCAGCGCCACCGGGACTTTCACAGATACGCAGTATTTT.

This clone was detected a few times. Here the CDR3 reads CSARRGQETQYF. CDR3 DNA: TGCAGCGCGAGGAGGGGACAAGAGACCCAGTACTTC. The chain links TRBV29-1 to TRBJ2-5; TRBD2 might be the D (6 bases). Trimming took off 7 bases at V and 2 bases at J, with 11 bases between the two ends. This CDR3 has 12 amino acids. Germline-derived CDR1 and CDR2 are SQVTM and ANQGSEA.

The genes are TRBV18 and TRBJ2-6; a weak D match, TRBD1 (6 bases). Per germline, CDR1 KGHSH and CDR2 LQKENI. This CDR3 has 17 residues. Trimming removed 3 bases at V and 1 base at J, with 13 bases between. The CDR3 DNA sequence: TGTGCCAGCTCACCCCTCCCGAGGGGGTCTGGGGCCAACGTCCTGACTTTC. This gives the protein CASSPLPRGSGANVLTF.

A few counts support this clone. The chain has TRBV5-4 and TRBJ1-2, with a weak D call TRBD1 (5 bases). CDR1 and CDR2 from the germline V gene are SGHNT and YYREEE (reference sequence). The CDR3 sequence is 15 residues long. V shed 2 bases and J shed 6 bases, with 17 bases lying between them. DNA of the CDR3: TGTGCCAGCAGCTTTCCAGGACAAGGGCCTGATGGCTACACCTTC. It encodes CASSFPGQGPDGYTF. The full variable domain, its missing parts supplied by reference TRBV5-4 and TRBJ1-2, is ETGVTQSPTHLIKTRGQQVTLRCSSQSGHNTVSWYQQALGQGPQFIFQYYREEENGRGNFPPRFSGLQFPNYSSELNVNALELDDSALYLCASSFPGQGPDGYTFGSGTRLTVV.

The sample holds a few counts of this clone. This sequence joins TRBV6-2 or TRBV6-3 and TRBJ2-1; 9 bases agree with TRBD1. This CDR3 contains 19 residues. J was trimmed by 1 base and V by 2 bases; bases with no gene match: 12. Germline V gene data show CDR1 as MNHEY and CDR2 as SVGEGT. The CDR3 DNA reads TGTGCCAGCAGTTACCTGGTGGGACAGGGTGTAAGGTCCTACAATGAGCAGTTCTTC. This sequence encodes CASSYLVGQGVRSYNEQFF.

Only one count was recorded for this clone. The rearrangement joins TRBV6-2 or TRBV6-3 to TRBJ1-2; D is uncertain. Between the trimmed V and J ends, which lost 2 bases and 3 bases, there was a span of 13 bases. Germline CDR1 is MNHEY and CDR2 is SVGEGT. This CDR3 spans 15 amino acids. The CDR3 sequence: CASSYEGKWDYGYTF. CDR3 DNA: TGTGCCAGCAGTTACGAGGGAAAGTGGGACTATGGCTACACCTTC.

The genes are TRBV5-6 and TRBJ2-5; no clear D. The CDR3 runs 13 residues. V was cut by 2 bases and J by 5 bases, with 10 bases left in between. Germline V gives CDR1 SGHDT, CDR2 YYEEEE. CDR3 region: CASSFRQIETQYF. The DNA for the CDR3 is TGTGCCAGCAGCTTCAGACAAATTGAGACCCAGTACTTC. Based on the CDR3 plus reference TRBV5-6 and TRBJ2-5, the full variable domain is DAGVTQSPTHLIKTRGQQVTLRCSPKSGHDTVSWYQQALGQGPQFIFQYYEEEERQRGNFPDRFSGHQFPNYSSELNVNALLLGDSALYLCASSFRQIETQYFGPGTRLLVL.

The rearrangement joins TRBV28 to TRBJ2-5; 8 bases fit TRBD2. CDR3 length: 13 residues. The ends lost 9 bases at V and 1 base at J; junction bases unmatched: 4. From germline, CDR1 is MDHEN and CDR2 SYDVKM. This CDR3 reads CASSGGGQETQYF. CDR3 nucleotide sequence: TGTGCCAGTTCGGGGGGGGGCCAAGAGACCCAGTACTTC. Drawing the rest from reference TRBV28 and TRBJ2-5, the complete variable domain is DVKVTQSSRYLVKRTGEKVFLECVQDMDHENMFWYRQDPGLGLRLIYFSYDVKMKEKGDIPEGYSVSREKKERFSLILESASTNQTSMYLCASSGGGQETQYFGPGTRLLVL.

The CDR3 loop reads CASSRGQGANGYGYTF. The CDR3 nucleotides are TGTGCCAGTAGTAGGGGACAGGGGGCGAACGGCTATGGCTACACCTTC. The chain employs TRBV19 and TRBJ1-2; TRBD1 matches at 12 bases. Per the germline V gene, CDR1 is LNHDA and CDR2 is SQIVND (reference sequence). With V trimmed by 4 bases and J by 4 bases, 7 bases remained unmatched. The CDR3 runs 16 residues.